The next 8 T cell receptor beta chains were all read from a single sample in a study of blood T cell repertoires in COVID-19. Generated by immunoSEQ multiplex PCR, the TCRdb table keeps only in-frame clones and is missing some. The table has 150,000 to 200,000 clones, about 88% seen once. Sequenced sample: PBMCs or T cells enriched from blood (not recorded which). All receptors derive from a woman aged 18-29 years who had recovered from COVID-19.

V is TRBV11-2 and J is TRBJ2-7, with D possibly TRBD2 on 6 matching bases. The CDR3 has 15 amino acids. CDR1 SGHAT and CDR2 FQNNGV come from the germline V gene. The V end was cut by 5 bases, the J end by 2 bases, with 16 bases between. CDR3 sequence (DNA): TGTGCCAGCAGCCCCGAGGGACTCCTAACCTACGAGCAGTACTTC. It codes for CASSPEGLLTYEQYF.

The chain uses TRBV7-2 and TRBJ2-3; TRBD2 agrees at 13 bases. Germline-derived CDR1 and CDR2 are SGHTA and FQGNSA. V lost 3 bases to trimming and J lost 2 bases; unmatched junction nucleotides: 2. The CDR3 is made up of 16 amino acids. CDR3 DNA: TGTGCCAGCAGCTTGGGACTAGCGGGACTCACAGATACGCAGTATTTT. Its translation: CASSLGLAGLTDTQYF.

The gene calls are TRBV2 and TRBJ1-5, with 9 bases fitting TRBD1. The germline CDR1 and CDR2 sequences are SNHLY and FYNNEI. The J segment lost 1 base and the V segment lost 7 bases, leaving 5 bases of the junction unmatched. The CDR3 is 15 amino acids. This CDR3 is CASTRDRVSNQPQHF. The CDR3 coding sequence is TGTGCCAGCACCCGGGACAGGGTGAGCAATCAGCCCCAGCATTTT.

In the case of this clone: The junction departs from germline at one end; a sequencing error may be responsible. The V gene is TRBV7-7, the J gene TRBJ2-5; 7 nucleotides align to TRBD1. Germline CDR1 is SSHAT and CDR2 is FNYEAQ (reference sequence). The CDR3 spans 16 residues. The CDR3 DNA reads as TGTGCTAGCAGCTCCTCAACCCTGGGACAGCAAGAGACCCAGTACTTC. This codes for CASSSSTLGQQETQYF.

The rearrangement uses TRBV11-1 and TRBJ1-5; no firm D call. This CDR3 is 13 amino acids long. V dropped 2 bases and J dropped 5 bases, with 7 bases sitting between them. Germline V gene data show CDR1 as SGHAT and CDR2 as FQDESV (reference sequence). CDR3 DNA: TGTGCCAGCAGCTTATACGAGGATCAGCCCCAGCATTTT. This codes for CASSLYEDQPQHF.

This clone showed up just a few times. The chain recombines TRBV27 with TRBJ1-1; D is ambiguous. The CDR3 contains 15 residues. Trimming pared 0 bases from V and 0 bases from J, leaving 8 bases between. Germline CDR1 reads MNHEY; CDR2 reads SMNVEV (reference sequence). The CDR3 nucleotides read TGTGCCAGCAGTTTATCCAAGCCTCTGAACACTGAAGCTTTCTTT. Translating it yields CASSLSKPLNTEAFF.

The chain recombines TRBV10-3 with TRBJ2-1; 11 bases align to TRBD2. This CDR3 is 15 amino acids long. V lost 9 bases and J lost 8; bases outside the gene matches: 12. Germline CDR1 and CDR2: ENHRY and SYGVKD. As DNA, the CDR3 is TGTGCCATTGGGAATATAGCGGGAGGGAACGATGAGCAGTTCTTC. It translates to CAIGNIAGGNDEQFF.

V and J are TRBV4-1 and TRBJ2-3, with D possibly TRBD2 on 7 matching bases. The ends were cut back, 1 base at V and 4 bases at J, with 21 bases in the middle. Germline V CDR1 and CDR2: MGHRA, YSYEKL. This CDR3 is 18 amino acids long. Written as DNA, the CDR3 is TGCGCCAGCAGCCAAGGGGCCTTCGGGGGGCCATCCGCAGATACGCAGTATTTT. It translates to CASSQGAFGGPSADTQYF.